The subject of this entry is one T cell receptor beta chain. The antigen remains undetermined. CDR3 length: 17 amino acids. Germline lookup yields CDR1 MDHEN and CDR2 SYDVKM. The ends lost 2 bases at V and 5 bases at J; junction bases unmatched: 12. PCR involved 60 Vbeta and 13 Jbeta primers. Measured with immunoSEQ multiplex PCR; TCRdb has only the in-frame clones, and not every one. Of 95,000 to 100,000 clones listed, around 79% are singletons. This sample was included in a study of cytomegalovirus exposure and HLA in healthy donors. Study conclusions and caveats: Using a false discovery rate of 0.05, a later analysis showed that 16,951 TCR beta sequences were associated with HLA alleles. Across donors, most TCRs were seen rarely, yet some public ones were widespread.

Material for sequencing was PBMCs. The chain carries TRBV28 and TRBJ2-7, with 10 bases aligning to TRBD2. This sequence was found in a woman between 35 and 50 years old in good health and CMV-seronegative. CDR3 sequence (DNA): TGTGCCAGCAGTTTAGAATCGGGACTAGCGTTTTCTAACGAGCAGTACTTC. Protein sequence: CASSLESGLAFSNEQYF.